This record looks at one T cell receptor (beta chain) sequence and its context. This CDR3 contains 13 residues. Deletions cut 5 bases from V and 7 bases from J, with 12 bases between. Germline V gives CDR1 SEHNR, CDR2 FQNEAQ (reference sequence). The data were taken from a study of blood T cell repertoires in COVID-19. Turning to the study itself: Samples of COVID-19 (acute and convalescent) were obtained from the United States, Italy and Spain. PBMCs, B-cell-depleted T cells, or T cells were the source of the cDNA or gDNA that made up the material.

Authors' data handling: The assay estimated nucleated cells by amplifying reference gene primers. Sequencing was performed with immunoSEQ multiplex PCR; in TCRdb, only in-frame clones are kept and a portion is missing. V, J and clone size are taken as reported in that table, and D and trimming were inferred from the DNA itself. This table has roughly 150,000 clones, approximately 90% appearing once. This clonotype was obtained from a man in his forties or fifties who had recovered from COVID-19. The rearrangement joins TRBV7-9 to TRBJ2-1; D gene unclear. Sequenced sample: peripheral blood. The CDR3 DNA reads TGTGCCAGCAGCCCTGTGGCGGTGAATGAGCAGTTCTTC. It codes for CASSPVAVNEQFF.